The 10 T cell receptor beta chains listed next were all sequenced from one sample in a study of T cells after posttransplantation cyclophosphamide listed by TCRdb under 2016. The control cohort was approximately eleven patients given myeloablative marrow transplants with methotrexate plus a calcineurin inhibitor, sampled 1 year after transplant. Library method: the immunoSEQ multiplex PCR assay. The source is immuneACCESS, and TCRdb retained only in-frame sequences with V and J called. Part of the clones is not carried over; for the studies checked, unresolved V genes explain less than half of this, and the remainder is unexplained. In all, the sample holds about 21,000 clones, and 80% to 90% of those were seen once. The ten top clones hold 2% to 2.5% of the sample. Sequencing used PBMCs, obtained approximately 360 days after allogeneic stem cell transplant with calcineurin inhibitor and methotrexate. The receptors derive from a female patient aged 25-39 years who received an allogeneic stem cell transplant from an unrelated donor, was CMV-positive, and had acute and chronic GVHD. Following transplantation, part of the T cell population may be supplied by the graft donor rather than the patient.

V is TRBV9 and J is TRBJ2-7, with D unresolved. Germline values: CDR1 SGDLS, CDR2 YYNGEE. Trimming took off 4 bases at V and 3 bases at J, with 17 bases between the two ends. The CDR3 is 15 amino acids. CDR3 residues: CASSPLPTFYYEQYF. CDR3 in DNA: TGTGCCAGCAGCCCACTCCCCACTTTCTACTACGAGCAGTACTTC.

The rearrangement uses TRBV23-1 and TRBJ2-7; D unresolved. TRBV23-1 is designated an ORF whose function remains uncertain. The CDR3 extends over 15 amino acids. Trimming left V 0 bases short and J 4 bases short, with 13 bases between. CDR3 bases: TGCGCCAGCAGTCAATCTGGCGGAGTAATATACGAGCAGTACTTC. Protein product: CASSQSGGVIYEQYF.

J is TRBJ1-2 and V is TRBV20-1; D call uncertain. Germline assignment: CDR1 DFQATT and CDR2 SNEGSKA (reference sequence). V shed 4 bases and J shed 8 bases, with 11 bases lying between them. The CDR3 has 11 amino acids. CDR3 bases: TGCAGTGCTAAGAAGGGCGGGGGCTACACCTTC. Translated, it gives CSAKKGGGYTF.

This clone was seen only once. The V and J genes are TRBV29-1 and TRBJ2-7; perhaps TRBD2 as D (5 bases). The CDR3 runs 13 residues. V was cut by 6 bases and J by 7 bases, with 19 bases left in between. The germline CDR1 and CDR2 sequences are SQVTM and ANQGSEA. The DNA for the CDR3 is TGCAGCGTCGCCGGACTGGAAAGTGGAGAGCAGTACTTC. Amino acids: CSVAGLESGEQYF.

This rearrangement joins TRBV7-9 to TRBJ2-7; D unresolved. Trimming removed 7 bases at V and 3 bases at J, with 16 bases between. The CDR3 has 14 residues. The germline V gene encodes CDR1 SEHNR and CDR2 FQNEAQ (reference sequence). CDR3 sequence reads: CASTPLRQDYEQYF. CDR3 DNA: TGTGCCAGCACCCCCCTTAGGCAGGACTACGAGCAGTACTTC.

V and J are TRBV7-2 and TRBJ2-1; D is uncertain. Trimming removed 2 bases from V and 0 bases from J, with 11 bases in between. CDR3 size: 16 residues. The germline CDR1 and CDR2 sequences are SGHTA and FQGNSA. The CDR3 here is CASSLSGGNSYNEQFF. The DNA of the CDR3 is TGTGCCAGCAGCTTATCCGGCGGAAACTCCTACAATGAGCAGTTCTTC. Together with reference TRBV7-2 and TRBJ2-1, the CDR3 gives the full variable domain: GAGVSQSPSNKVTEKGKDVELRCDPISGHTALYWYRQSLGQGLEFLIYFQGNSAPDKSGLPSDRFSAERTGGSVSTLTIQRTQQEDSAVYLCASSLSGGNSYNEQFFGPGTRLTVL.

Only a few counts were recorded for this clone. The chain is built from TRBV10-3 and TRBJ1-2, with D uncertain. V was pared by 8 bases and J by 4 bases, with 5 bases between. CDR1 ENHRY and CDR2 SYGVKD come from the germline V gene. There are 10 residues in the CDR3. The CDR3 DNA follows: TGTGCCATCGGACTCTATGGCTACACCTTC. Translated: CAIGLYGYTF.

The gene calls are TRBV19 and TRBJ2-3, with D perhaps matching TRBD1 (6 bases). The CDR3 contains 14 residues. V was pared by 1 base and J by 4 bases, with 9 bases between. The germline V gene encodes CDR1 LNHDA and CDR2 SQIVND (reference sequence). DNA for the CDR3: TGTGCCAGTAGTATAGTTGGGGGCCCAGATACGCAGTATTTT. Translated, it gives CASSIVGGPDTQYF.

V usage is TRBV30 and J usage is TRBJ2-5; TRBD2 matches at 9 bases. V gave up 7 bases and J gave up 0 bases; unmatched junction bases: 6. Germline lookup yields CDR1 GTSNPN and CDR2 SVGIG (reference sequence). This CDR3 contains 14 residues. The CDR3 DNA follows: TGTGCCTTCAACCTAGCGGGATACCAAGAGACCCAGTACTTC. Amino acids: CAFNLAGYQETQYF. The variable domain in full, completed from reference TRBV30 and TRBJ2-5, reads SQTIHQWPATLVQPVGSPLSLECTVEGTSNPNLYWYRQAAGRGLQLLFYSVGIGQISSEVPQNLSASRPQDRQFILSSKKLLLSDSGFYLCAFNLAGYQETQYFGPGTRLLVL.

The chain joins TRBV4-1 to TRBJ2-1; the match to TRBD2 covers 9 bases. The V gene's germline CDR1 is MGHRA and CDR2 YSYEKL. CDR3 length equals 17 residues. The trim removed 4 bases at V and 7 bases at J, leaving 14 bases unmatched. CDR3 coding DNA: TGCGCCAGCAGCCCCTATAGTAGCGGGAGTACCCTAAATGAGCAGTTCTTC. This translates into CASSPYSSGSTLNEQFF.